Included here is one T cell receptor beta chain sequence, with context. In the authors' methods: Reference gene primer amplification gave nucleated cell count estimates. The assay was immunoSEQ multiplex PCR, and TCRdb's table has in-frame clones only and misses some. D and trimming were read from the DNA, whereas the V and J calls and clone size are those reported in that table. The sample includes about 110,000 clones, approximately 70% seen only once; the top ten take about 1.8%. The record originates from a study of blood T cell repertoires in COVID-19. Study summary: Acute and convalescent COVID-19 samples came from the United States, Italy and Spain.

Germline V gene lookup returns CDR1 KGHSH and CDR2 LQKENI. V dropped 6 bases and J dropped 0 bases, with 8 bases sitting between them. This CDR3 contains 13 residues. What was sequenced was peripheral blood. The TCR originated in a middle-aged woman with acute or convalescent COVID-19. The chain carries TRBV18 and TRBJ2-5; no definite D call. In nucleotides, the CDR3 is TGTGCCAGCTCCTCTGGCCACCAAGAGACCCAGTACTTC. It encodes CASSSGHQETQYF.